This T cell receptor beta chain is drawn from a study of blood T cells in healthy people across ages. Study in general: Template switching picked up about one barcoded beta molecule for each two T cells. General study findings and limits: Fewer expanded clones and more diversity marked long-lived versus aged donors.

Together with a sample-barcoded 5' primer, a J-beta primer mix was included in a second PCR lasting roughly 6 to 12 cycles. Each of the samples gave a minimum of 2.5 million paired-end reads that contained CDR3. Using its own MiXCR run on the 5' RACE reads, TCRdb lists one record per CDR3 protein. The data contain around 990,000 distinct CDR3 sequences, approximately 38% of them singletons. Deletions cut 5 bases from V and 3 bases from J, with 12 bases between. In germline, CDR1 is MNHEY, CDR2 SVGAGI. This CDR3 has 14 amino acids. As regards this clonotype: Its antigen is undetermined.

The specimen was blood. This clonotype originated in a man aged 18 to 30 in good health. The rearrangement uses TRBV6-5 and TRBJ2-3; D not resolved. This CDR3 reads CASSPIGETDTQYF. In DNA form, the CDR3 reads TGTGCCAGCAGTCCGATTGGGGAAACAGATACGCAGTATTTT.